The 14 T cell receptor beta chains below were found in one sample sequenced in a study of T cell repertoires in cytomegalovirus infection. Via MiXCR, TCRdb re-called the reads, giving one row per CDR3 protein. The repertoire has about a million distinct CDR3 sequences, roughly 30% of them found once; the top ten carry more than 13%. Their antigen targets remain unknown. Sample: cultured CD8+ T cells from PBMCs, taken from culture after CMV antigen stimulation. These receptors all stem from a human donor in good health (CMV status not recorded). Some clones in this sample may be carry-over from other donors' samples.

This chain connects TRBV20-1 to TRBJ2-2; tentatively, D is TRBD2 (6 bases). This CDR3 region has 16 residues. Germline lookup yields CDR1 DFQATT and CDR2 SNEGSKA (reference sequence). Between the trimmed V and J ends, which lost 0 bases and 2 bases, there was a span of 13 bases. The CDR3 DNA reads TGCAGTGCTAGAGATTTCAGACTAGTTAACACCGGGGAGCTGTTTTTT. Translation gives CSARDFRLVNTGELFF.

J is TRBJ2-7 and V is TRBV27; perhaps TRBD2 as D (5 bases). CDR3 length: 14 amino acids. V was trimmed by 7 bases and J by 5 bases, leaving 18 bases between them. The V gene's germline CDR1 is MNHEY and CDR2 SMNVEV (reference sequence). CDR3 nucleotides: TGTGCCAGCAAAAAATGGGGAGCCCTACACGAGCAGTACTTC. Translating it yields CASKKWGALHEQYF.

The J gene is TRBJ1-1, the V gene TRBV6-8; D possibly corresponds to TRBD1 (6 bases). Deletions cut 6 bases from V and 4 bases from J, with 15 bases between. Germline V gene data show CDR1 as MNHGY and CDR2 as SAAAGT. The CDR3 runs to 14 residues. The CDR3 DNA reads as TGTGCCAGCAGGGACGGGGGGGCTAGCACTGAAGCTTTCTTT. Translated: CASRDGGASTEAFF.

V gene TRBV15 combines with J gene TRBJ1-2; TRBD1 matches 12 bases. Germline CDR1 LNHNV, CDR2 YYDKDF (reference sequence). The V gene end was trimmed by 1 base and the J gene end by 3 bases; junction bases not matched to a gene: 3. The CDR3 totals 16 residues. The CDR3, as DNA: TGTGCCACCAGCAGAGGGGGGACAGGGGGCGACTATGGCTACACCTTC. Amino acids: CATSRGGTGGDYGYTF. Drawing the rest from reference TRBV15 and TRBJ1-2, the complete variable domain is DAMVIQNPRYQVTQFGKPVTLSCSQTLNHNVMYWYQQKSSQAPKLLFHYYDKDFNNEADTPDNFQSRRPNTSFCFLDIRSPGLGDTAMYLCATSRGGTGGDYGYTFGSGTRLTVV.

This chain connects TRBV5-3 to TRBJ2-1, with 8 bases fitting TRBD1. Being an ORF, TRBV5-3 has a function that is uncertain. The CDR3 length is 15 residues. V gave up 8 bases and J gave up 8 bases; unmatched junction bases: 15. CDR3 region: CASTKETGEVDEQFF. Here the CDR3 DNA reads TGTGCCAGCACCAAGGAGACAGGGGAAGTCGATGAGCAGTTCTTC.

The table lists this clonotype with a few counts. The V call is TRBV9, the J call TRBJ1-4; 12 bases align to TRBD1. Germline lookup yields CDR1 SGDLS and CDR2 YYNGEE. J was trimmed by 4 bases and V by 3 bases; bases with no gene match: 7. This CDR3 spans 17 amino acids. The chain's CDR3 is CASSAGQGAPFNEKLFF. The DNA of the CDR3 is TGTGCCAGCAGCGCGGGACAGGGGGCTCCTTTTAATGAAAAACTGTTTTTT.

The chain carries TRBV7-9 and TRBJ1-2, with D tentatively TRBD1 (5 bases). CDR3 length: 15 amino acids. V gave up 7 bases and J gave up 0 bases, with 15 bases separating them. Looked up from germline, CDR1 is SEHNR and CDR2 is FQNEAQ (reference sequence). CDR3 DNA sequence: TGTGCCAGCAATCCGGGACGCAGTACTAACTATGGCTACACCTTC. Its translation: CASNPGRSTNYGYTF. The full variable domain, completed using reference TRBV7-9 and TRBJ1-2, is DTGVSQNPRHKITKRGQNVTFRCDPISEHNRLYWYRQTLGQGPEFLTYFQNEAQLEKSRLLSDRFSAERPKGSFSTLEIQRTEQGDSAMYLCASNPGRSTNYGYTFGSGTRLTVV.

This clonotype came up many times. V and J are TRBV7-6 and TRBJ2-1; TRBD2 agrees at 8 bases. CDR3 length: 16 amino acids. The germline V gene has CDR1 SGHVS and CDR2 FNYEAQ. V shed 1 base and J 4 bases; nucleotides not matched to a gene: 6. CDR3 nucleotide sequence: TGTGCCAGCAGCTTAGGGGGAGCGGGGGAGTACAATGAGCAGTTCTTC. It specifies CASSLGGAGEYNEQFF.

This clonotype appeared many times. The V gene is TRBV7-9, the J gene TRBJ1-5; D uncertain. The CDR3 spans 13 residues. The V gene's germline CDR1 is SEHNR and CDR2 FQNEAQ (reference sequence). Deletions cut 5 bases from V and 4 bases from J, with 9 bases between. The CDR3 loop is CASSAGSNQPQHF. CDR3 nucleotide sequence: TGTGCCAGCAGCGCTGGGAGTAATCAGCCCCAGCATTTT.

This clonotype has a count of ten or more. This chain links TRBV7-6 with TRBJ2-7; D might be TRBD1 (6 bases). CDR1 and CDR2 (germline): SGHVS, FNYEAQ. This CDR3 has 13 residues. Trimming left V 6 bases short and J 1 base short, with 10 bases between. CDR3 amino acids: CASSSDRSYEQYF. CDR3 nucleotides: TGTGCCAGCAGTTCGGACAGATCCTACGAGCAGTACTTC.

Many counts were recorded for this clonotype. V is TRBV7-6 and J is TRBJ2-2; D is possibly TRBD1 (6 bases). This CDR3 is built from 15 residues. The ends were cut back, 2 bases at V and 2 bases at J, with 9 bases in the middle. Germline-derived CDR1 and CDR2 are SGHVS and FNYEAQ. This CDR3 reads CASSLLGHNTGELFF. The CDR3 nucleotides are TGTGCCAGCAGCTTACTGGGACATAACACCGGGGAGCTGTTTTTT.

This sequence joins TRBV6-6 and TRBJ1-5, with D unresolved. The V end was cut by 2 bases, the J end by 4 bases, with 12 bases between. This CDR3 comprises 15 residues. Germline V CDR1 and CDR2: MNHNY, SVGAGI (reference sequence). The CDR3 spells CASSYGPRQNQPQHF. The CDR3, as DNA: TGTGCCAGCAGTTACGGCCCGAGACAAAATCAGCCCCAGCATTTT.

This clonotype was detected only a few times. The rearrangement links TRBV10-3 to TRBJ1-2; D may be TRBD1 (6 bases). The germline gives CDR1 ENHRY, CDR2 SYGVKD. This CDR3 region has 15 residues. Trimming left V 7 bases short and J 4 bases short, with 19 bases between. The CDR3 reads CAIKTHRDSGYGYTF. CDR3 nucleotides: TGTGCCATCAAGACGCACAGGGATTCCGGCTATGGCTACACCTTC.

This clonotype has more than one count but fewer than ten. The chain combines TRBV7-9 with TRBJ1-1; D not resolved. Germline lookup yields CDR1 SEHNR and CDR2 FQNEAQ (reference sequence). The CDR3 is 10 residues long. V shed 5 bases and J shed 6 bases, with 4 bases lying between them. The CDR3 is CASSNAEAFF. In nucleotides, the CDR3 is TGTGCCAGCAGCAATGCTGAAGCTTTCTTT. Drawing the rest from reference TRBV7-9 and TRBJ1-1, the complete variable domain is DTGVSQNPRHKITKRGQNVTFRCDPISEHNRLYWYRQTLGQGPEFLTYFQNEAQLEKSRLLSDRFSAERPKGSFSTLEIQRTEQGDSAMYLCASSNAEAFFGQGTRLTVV.